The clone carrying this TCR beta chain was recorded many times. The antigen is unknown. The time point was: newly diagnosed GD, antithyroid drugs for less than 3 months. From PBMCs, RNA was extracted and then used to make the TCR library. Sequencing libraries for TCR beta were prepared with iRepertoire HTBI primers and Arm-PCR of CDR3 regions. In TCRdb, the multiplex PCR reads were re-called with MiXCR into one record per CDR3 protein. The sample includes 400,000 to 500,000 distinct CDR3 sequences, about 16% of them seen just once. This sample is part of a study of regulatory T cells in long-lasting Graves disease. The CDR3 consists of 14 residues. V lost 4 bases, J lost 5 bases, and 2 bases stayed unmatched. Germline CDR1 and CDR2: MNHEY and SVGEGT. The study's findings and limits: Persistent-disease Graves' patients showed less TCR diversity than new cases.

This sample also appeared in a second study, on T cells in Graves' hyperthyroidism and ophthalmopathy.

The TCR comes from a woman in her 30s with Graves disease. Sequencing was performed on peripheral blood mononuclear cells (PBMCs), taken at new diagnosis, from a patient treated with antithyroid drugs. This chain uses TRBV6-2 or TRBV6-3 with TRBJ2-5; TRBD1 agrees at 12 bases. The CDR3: CASSWGTGGETQYF. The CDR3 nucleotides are TGTGCCAGCAGTTGGGGGACAGGGGGCGAGACCCAGTACTTC.